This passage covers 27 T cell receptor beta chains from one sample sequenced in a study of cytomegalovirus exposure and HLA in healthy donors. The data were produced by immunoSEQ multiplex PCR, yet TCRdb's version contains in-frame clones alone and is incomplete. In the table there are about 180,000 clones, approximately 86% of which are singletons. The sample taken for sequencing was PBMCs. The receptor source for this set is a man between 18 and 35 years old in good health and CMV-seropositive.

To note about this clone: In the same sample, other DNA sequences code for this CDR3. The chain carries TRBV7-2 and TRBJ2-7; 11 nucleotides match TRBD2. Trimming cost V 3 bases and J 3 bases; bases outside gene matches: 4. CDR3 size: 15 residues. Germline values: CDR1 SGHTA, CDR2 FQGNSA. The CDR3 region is CASSFSGGAGYEQYF. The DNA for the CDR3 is TGTGCCAGCAGCTTTAGCGGGGGGGCCGGCTACGAGCAGTACTTC.

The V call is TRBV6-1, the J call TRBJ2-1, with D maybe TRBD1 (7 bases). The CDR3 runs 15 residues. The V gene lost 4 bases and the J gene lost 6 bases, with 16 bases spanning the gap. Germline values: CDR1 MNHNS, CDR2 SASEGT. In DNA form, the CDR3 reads TGTGCCAGCAGTGCAGGGGGGCTTAGGAGCAATGAGCAGTTCTTC. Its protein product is CASSAGGLRSNEQFF.

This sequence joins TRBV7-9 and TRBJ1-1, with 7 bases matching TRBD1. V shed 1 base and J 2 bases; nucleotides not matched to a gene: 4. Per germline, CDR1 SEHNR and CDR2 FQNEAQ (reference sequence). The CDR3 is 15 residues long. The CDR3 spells CASSLGDSLNTEAFF. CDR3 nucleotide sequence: TGTGCCAGCAGCTTAGGGGACAGCCTTAACACTGAAGCTTTCTTT.

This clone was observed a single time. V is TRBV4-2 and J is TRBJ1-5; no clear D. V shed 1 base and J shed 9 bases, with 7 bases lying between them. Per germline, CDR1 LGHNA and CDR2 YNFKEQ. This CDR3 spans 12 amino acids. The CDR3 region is CASSQGGSPQHF. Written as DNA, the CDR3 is TGTGCCAGCAGCCAAGGCGGCTCGCCCCAGCATTTT.

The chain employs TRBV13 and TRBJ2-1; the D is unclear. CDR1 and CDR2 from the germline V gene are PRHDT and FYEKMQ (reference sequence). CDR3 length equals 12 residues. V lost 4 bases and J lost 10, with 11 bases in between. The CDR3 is CASSSMTGEQFF. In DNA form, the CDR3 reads TGTGCCAGCAGCTCTATGACTGGGGAGCAGTTCTTC. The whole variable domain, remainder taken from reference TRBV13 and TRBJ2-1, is AAGVIQSPRHLIKEKRETATLKCYPIPRHDTVYWYQQGPGQDPQFLISFYEKMQSDKGSIPDRFSAQQFSDYHSELNMSSLELGDSALYFCASSSMTGEQFFGPGTRLTVL.

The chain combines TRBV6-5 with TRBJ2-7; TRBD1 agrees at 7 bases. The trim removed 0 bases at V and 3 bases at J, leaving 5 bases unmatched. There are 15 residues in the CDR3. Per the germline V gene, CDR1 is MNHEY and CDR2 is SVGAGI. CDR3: CASSYSTAGGYEQYF. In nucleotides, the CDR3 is TGTGCCAGCAGTTACTCGACGGCAGGGGGCTACGAGCAGTACTTC.

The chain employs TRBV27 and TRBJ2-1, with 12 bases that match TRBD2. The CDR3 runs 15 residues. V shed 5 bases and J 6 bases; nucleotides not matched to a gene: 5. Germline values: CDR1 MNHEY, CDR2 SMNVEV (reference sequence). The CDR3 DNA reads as TGTGCCAGCAGTCCCTCGGGACTAGCGGGCAATGAGCAGTTCTTC. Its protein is CASSPSGLAGNEQFF.

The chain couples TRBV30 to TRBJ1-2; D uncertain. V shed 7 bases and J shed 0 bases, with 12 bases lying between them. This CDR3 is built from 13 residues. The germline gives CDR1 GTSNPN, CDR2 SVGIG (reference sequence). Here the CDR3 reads CASSPATNYGYTF. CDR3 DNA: TGTGCCTCTAGTCCGGCCACTAACTATGGCTACACCTTC.

CDR3 DNA sequence: TGTGCCAGCAGCGCCGGGGGGGGGACTGAAGCTTTCTTT. Translated, it gives CASSAGGGTEAFF. This chain connects TRBV6-6 to TRBJ1-1, with a possible D match to TRBD1 (5 bases). Deletions cut 6 bases from V and 5 bases from J, with 13 bases between. The CDR3 sequence is 13 residues long. The germline gives CDR1 MNHNY, CDR2 SVGAGI (reference sequence).

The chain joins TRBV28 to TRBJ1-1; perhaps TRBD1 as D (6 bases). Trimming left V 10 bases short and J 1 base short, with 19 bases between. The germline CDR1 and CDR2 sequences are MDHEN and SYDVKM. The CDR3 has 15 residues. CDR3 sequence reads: CATFAVGAGNTEAFF. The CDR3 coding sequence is TGTGCCACGTTCGCGGTGGGGGCAGGGAACACTGAAGCTTTCTTT.

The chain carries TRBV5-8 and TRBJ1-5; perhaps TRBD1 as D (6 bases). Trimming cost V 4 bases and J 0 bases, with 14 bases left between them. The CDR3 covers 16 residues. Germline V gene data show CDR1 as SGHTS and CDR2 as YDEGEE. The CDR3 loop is CASSKTGRYSNQPQHF. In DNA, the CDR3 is TGTGCCAGCAGCAAGACAGGACGATATAGCAATCAGCCCCAGCATTTT.

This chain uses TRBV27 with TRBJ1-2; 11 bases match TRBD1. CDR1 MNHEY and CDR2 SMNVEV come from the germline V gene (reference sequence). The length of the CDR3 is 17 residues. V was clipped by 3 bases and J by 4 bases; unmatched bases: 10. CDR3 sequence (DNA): TGTGCCAGCAGTTTGAGTGAGGGACAGGGGGGATCCTATGGCTACACCTTC. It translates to CASSLSEGQGGSYGYTF.

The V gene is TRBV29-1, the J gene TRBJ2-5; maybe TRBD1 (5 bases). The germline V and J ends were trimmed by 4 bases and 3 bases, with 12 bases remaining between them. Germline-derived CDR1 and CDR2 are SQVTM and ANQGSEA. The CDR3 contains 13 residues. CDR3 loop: CSVALQQEETQYF. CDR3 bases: TGCAGCGTTGCACTTCAACAGGAAGAGACCCAGTACTTC.

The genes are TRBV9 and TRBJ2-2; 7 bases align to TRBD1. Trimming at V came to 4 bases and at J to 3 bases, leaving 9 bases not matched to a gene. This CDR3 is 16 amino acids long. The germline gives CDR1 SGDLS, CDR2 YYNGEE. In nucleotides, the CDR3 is TGTGCCAGCAGCCCACTTTTGGGGACAGACACCGGGGAGCTGTTTTTT. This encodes CASSPLLGTDTGELFF.

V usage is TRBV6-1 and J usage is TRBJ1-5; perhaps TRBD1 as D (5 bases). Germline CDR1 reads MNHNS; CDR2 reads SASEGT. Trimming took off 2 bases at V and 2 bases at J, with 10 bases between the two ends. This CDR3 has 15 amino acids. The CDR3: CASSEPGYGNQPQHF. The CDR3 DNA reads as TGTGCCAGCAGTGAACCAGGGTATGGCAATCAGCCCCAGCATTTT.

CDR3 nucleotides: TGTGCCAGCATCCGAGGGTGGAATTCGAACACCGGGGAGCTGTTTTTT. Its protein product is CASIRGWNSNTGELFF. V and J are TRBV7-9 and TRBJ2-2, with D perhaps matching TRBD2 (5 bases). V gave up 7 bases and J gave up 0 bases, with 15 bases separating them. The V gene's germline CDR1 is SEHNR and CDR2 FQNEAQ (reference sequence). CDR3 size: 16 residues.

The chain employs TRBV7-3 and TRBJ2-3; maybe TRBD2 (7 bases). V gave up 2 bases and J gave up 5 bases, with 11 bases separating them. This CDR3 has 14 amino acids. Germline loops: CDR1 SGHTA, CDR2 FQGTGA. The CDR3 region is CASSLSGGIDTQYF. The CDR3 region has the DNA TGTGCCAGCAGCTTATCGGGGGGCATAGATACGCAGTATTTT.

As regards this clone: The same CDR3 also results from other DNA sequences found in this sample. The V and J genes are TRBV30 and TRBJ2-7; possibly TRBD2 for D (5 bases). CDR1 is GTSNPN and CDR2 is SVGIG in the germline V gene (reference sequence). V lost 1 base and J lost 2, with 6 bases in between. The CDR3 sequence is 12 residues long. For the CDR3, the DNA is TGTGCCTGGAGTGGAGGGACCTACGAGCAGTACTTC. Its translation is CAWSGGTYEQYF.

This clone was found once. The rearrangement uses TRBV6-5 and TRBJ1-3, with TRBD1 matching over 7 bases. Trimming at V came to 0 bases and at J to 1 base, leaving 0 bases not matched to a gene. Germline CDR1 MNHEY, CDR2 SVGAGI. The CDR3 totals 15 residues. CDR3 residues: CASSYSTGSGNTIYF. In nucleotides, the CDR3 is TGTGCCAGCAGTTACTCGACAGGGTCTGGAAACACCATATATTTT.

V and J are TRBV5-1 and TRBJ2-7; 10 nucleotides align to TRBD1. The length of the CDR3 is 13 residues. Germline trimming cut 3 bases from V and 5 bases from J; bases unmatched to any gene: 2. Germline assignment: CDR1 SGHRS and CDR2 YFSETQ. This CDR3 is CASSSGTGDEQYF. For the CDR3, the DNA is TGCGCCAGCAGCTCCGGGACAGGGGACGAGCAGTACTTC.

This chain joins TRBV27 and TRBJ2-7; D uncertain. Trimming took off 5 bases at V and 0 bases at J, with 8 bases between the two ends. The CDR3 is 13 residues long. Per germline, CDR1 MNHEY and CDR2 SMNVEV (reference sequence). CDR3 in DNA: TGTGCCAGCAGTCCCCTTAGCTCCTACGAGCAGTACTTC. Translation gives CASSPLSSYEQYF.

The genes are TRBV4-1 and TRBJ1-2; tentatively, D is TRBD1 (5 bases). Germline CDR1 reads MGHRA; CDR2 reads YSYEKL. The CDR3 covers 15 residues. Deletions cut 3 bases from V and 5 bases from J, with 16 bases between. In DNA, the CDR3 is TGCGCCAGCAGCCAGCAAGGGGAGGCGGGTTATGGCTACACCTTC. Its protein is CASSQQGEAGYGYTF.

Here the CDR3 DNA reads TGCAGCGTTGATGGGGCCTATGGCTACACCTTC. This codes for CSVDGAYGYTF. The chain employs TRBV29-1 and TRBJ1-2, with D tentatively TRBD1 (5 bases). V lost 3 bases, J lost 4 bases, and 6 bases lay in between. The CDR3 spans 11 residues. Germline V gene lookup returns CDR1 SQVTM and CDR2 ANQGSEA.

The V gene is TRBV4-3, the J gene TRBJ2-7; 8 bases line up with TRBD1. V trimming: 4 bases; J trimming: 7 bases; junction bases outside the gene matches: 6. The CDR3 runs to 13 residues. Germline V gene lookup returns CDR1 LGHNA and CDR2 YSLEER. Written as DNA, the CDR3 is TGCGCCAGCAGCCCCCGACAGGGGTGGGAGCAGTACTTC. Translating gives CASSPRQGWEQYF.

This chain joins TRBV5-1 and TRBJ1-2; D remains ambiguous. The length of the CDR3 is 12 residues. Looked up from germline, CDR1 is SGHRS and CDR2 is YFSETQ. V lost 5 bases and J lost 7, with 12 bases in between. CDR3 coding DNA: TGCGCCAGCAGGGAGAGTGAGGGTGGCTACACCTTC. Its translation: CASRESEGGYTF. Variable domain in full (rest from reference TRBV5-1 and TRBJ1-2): KAGVTQTPRYLIKTRGQQVTLSCSPISGHRSVSWYQQTPGQGLQFLFEYFSETQRNKGNFPGRFSGRQFSNSRSEMNVSTLELGDSALYLCASRESEGGYTFGSGTRLTVV.

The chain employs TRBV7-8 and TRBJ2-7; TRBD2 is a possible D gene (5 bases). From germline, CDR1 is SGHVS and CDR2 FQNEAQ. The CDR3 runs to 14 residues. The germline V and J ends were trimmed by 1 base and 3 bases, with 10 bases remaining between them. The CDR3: CASSLDGMSYEQYF. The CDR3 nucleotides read TGTGCCAGCAGCTTAGACGGGATGAGCTACGAGCAGTACTTC.

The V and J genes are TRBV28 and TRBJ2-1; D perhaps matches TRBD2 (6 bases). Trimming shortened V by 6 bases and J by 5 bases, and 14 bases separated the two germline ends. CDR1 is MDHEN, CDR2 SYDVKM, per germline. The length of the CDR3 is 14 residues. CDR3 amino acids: CASRRVLANNEQFF. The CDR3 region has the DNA TGTGCCAGCAGGCGGGTACTAGCAAACAATGAGCAGTTCTTC.